These 30 T cell receptor beta chains were sequenced from one sample in a study of cytomegalovirus exposure and HLA in healthy donors. Amplification used 60 Vbeta primers and 13 Jbeta primers. This table comes from immunoSEQ multiplex PCR, and its TCRdb copy is limited to in-frame clones, with some not included. The sample contains roughly 200,000 clones, around 70% of which appear only once. Sequenced input: PBMCs. The receptor set was obtained from a male donor in good health and CMV-seronegative.

The rearrangement links TRBV6-4 to TRBJ2-3; 12 positions match TRBD1. CDR1 MRHNA and CDR2 SNTAGT come from the germline V gene. CDR3 length: 15 amino acids. With V trimmed by 3 bases and J by 4 bases, 2 bases remained unmatched. The CDR3 nucleotides read TGTGCCAGCAGTGAGGGGACAGGGGGCGCAGATACGCAGTATTTT. Its translation: CASSEGTGGADTQYF.

The CDR3 DNA sequence: TGTGCCAGCAGTGAACAGGGTCAGCCCCAGCATTTT. Its translation: CASSEQGQPQHF. The genes are TRBV6-1 and TRBJ1-5, with a tentative D call TRBD1 (5 bases). The germline V and J ends were trimmed by 2 bases and 6 bases, with 5 bases remaining between them. Germline lookup yields CDR1 MNHNS and CDR2 SASEGT. This CDR3 comprises 12 residues.

This chain connects TRBV28 to TRBJ1-5; TRBD1 might be the D (6 bases). This CDR3 spans 14 amino acids. Between the trimmed V and J ends, which lost 4 bases and 5 bases, there was a span of 12 bases. Germline CDR1 reads MDHEN; CDR2 reads SYDVKM. This CDR3 is CASSSYYRDQPQHF. The CDR3 bases are TGTGCCAGCAGTTCCTATTACAGGGATCAGCCCCAGCATTTT.

The CDR3 sequence is CASALAGSRSEQYF. CDR3 DNA: TGTGCCAGCGCATTAGCGGGATCAAGGTCCGAGCAGTACTTC. The chain employs TRBV25-1 and TRBJ2-7; 8 bases line up with TRBD2. The V gene's germline CDR1 is MGHDK and CDR2 SYGVNS. CDR3 length: 14 amino acids. V lost 8 bases and J lost 6; bases outside the gene matches: 12.

This chain connects TRBV2 to TRBJ2-3, with 10 positions matching TRBD2. The CDR3 consists of 14 residues. The V and J ends lost 4 bases and 4 bases, in that order; junction bases with no gene match: 2. Germline V lookup: CDR1 SNHLY, CDR2 FYNNEI. CDR3 amino acids: CASSGAGGADTQYF. CDR3 nucleotides: TGTGCCAGCAGTGGAGCGGGAGGGGCAGATACGCAGTATTTT.

The chain recombines TRBV28 with TRBJ1-2; possible D gene TRBD1, 6 bases. CDR3 length equals 13 residues. Germline CDR1 reads MDHEN; CDR2 reads SYDVKM. Trimming pared 4 bases from V and 8 bases from J, leaving 14 bases between. The CDR3 reads CASSSGAGVGYTF. CDR3 sequence (DNA): TGTGCCAGCAGTTCAGGGGCCGGGGTGGGCTACACCTTC.

V usage is TRBV2 and J usage is TRBJ1-5; D gene unclear. V lost 4 bases and J lost 0, with 10 bases in between. Germline V lookup: CDR1 SNHLY, CDR2 FYNNEI. The CDR3 extends over 15 amino acids. The CDR3 protein is CASSGENPSNQPQHF. CDR3 sequence (DNA): TGTGCCAGCAGTGGAGAGAACCCTAGCAATCAGCCCCAGCATTTT.

The chain is built from TRBV30 and TRBJ2-1; 8 bases agree with TRBD1. CDR1 is GTSNPN, CDR2 SVGIG, per germline (reference sequence). This CDR3 contains 16 residues. V lost 5 bases, J lost 6 bases, and 15 bases stayed unmatched. The CDR3 DNA is TGTGCCTGGGAGACAGGGGTCTGGTTGATTGGCAATGAGCAGTTCTTC. This sequence encodes CAWETGVWLIGNEQFF.

The chain couples TRBV6-5 to TRBJ1-6; a weak D match, TRBD1 (6 bases). This CDR3 is built from 14 residues. The germline gives CDR1 MNHEY, CDR2 SVGAGI. Trimming shortened V by 5 bases and J by 9 bases, and 14 bases separated the two germline ends. The CDR3 nucleotides are TGTGCCAGCAGTCAGGGACATTTTTCTTCACCCCTCCACTTT. This gives the protein CASSQGHFSSPLHF.

This clone has a handful of counts. The rearrangement joins TRBV7-3 to TRBJ2-1; 12 nucleotides line up with TRBD2. V lost 4 bases, J lost 4 bases, and 2 bases stayed unmatched. Germline-derived CDR1 and CDR2 are SGHTA and FQGTGA. The CDR3 length is 15 residues. CDR3 nucleotide sequence: TGTGCCAGCAGCTGGACTAGCGGGGAGTACAATGAGCAGTTCTTC. As protein: CASSWTSGEYNEQFF.

V usage is TRBV4-2 and J usage is TRBJ1-1; D ambiguous. Germline V CDR1 and CDR2: LGHNA, YNFKEQ. The CDR3 is made up of 16 amino acids. V was pared by 1 base and J by 0 bases, with 12 bases between. CDR3 protein: CASSQVGSQVNTEAFF. As DNA, the CDR3 is TGTGCCAGCAGCCAAGTGGGCTCCCAGGTGAACACTGAAGCTTTCTTT.

This clone turned up a few times. This chain connects TRBV2 to TRBJ1-5; D is uncertain. V was pared by 6 bases and J by 0 bases, with 12 bases between. This CDR3 comprises 15 residues. Germline V gene data show CDR1 as SNHLY and CDR2 as FYNNEI. CDR3 protein: CASSKTLRSNQPQHF. In DNA form, the CDR3 reads TGTGCCAGCAGCAAGACACTTCGTAGCAATCAGCCCCAGCATTTT.

This chain uses TRBV30 with TRBJ1-5; D ambiguous. V lost 2 bases, J lost 2 bases, and 7 bases lay in between. Germline-derived CDR1 and CDR2 are GTSNPN and SVGIG (reference sequence). This CDR3 contains 13 residues. Here the CDR3 DNA reads TGTGCCTGGAGTCGTCGGGGCAATCAGCCCCAGCATTTT. This translates into CAWSRRGNQPQHF.

This chain connects TRBV5-1 to TRBJ1-2; 10 nucleotides line up with TRBD1. Germline trimming cut 3 bases from V and 8 bases from J; bases unmatched to any gene: 4. CDR3 length: 13 amino acids. Germline assignment: CDR1 SGHRS and CDR2 YFSETQ. CDR3 sequence: CASSSWTGGGYTF. In nucleotides, the CDR3 is TGCGCCAGCAGCTCCTGGACAGGGGGAGGCTACACCTTC.

CDR3 nucleotides: TGTGCCAGCAGCCAAGGTGATAGCGGGATGCAATACTTC. The encoded protein is CASSQGDSGMQYF. This sequence joins TRBV4-2 and TRBJ2-7; 8 nucleotides match TRBD2. The CDR3 covers 13 residues. Germline lookup yields CDR1 LGHNA and CDR2 YNFKEQ. V was pared by 1 base and J by 13 bases, with 9 bases of the junction left unmatched.

This clone was observed a few times. This rearrangement joins TRBV19 to TRBJ1-5, with TRBD1 matching 9 bases. The V gene end was trimmed by 4 bases and the J gene end by 6 bases; junction bases not matched to a gene: 7. The CDR3 length is 15 residues. Germline V gene lookup returns CDR1 LNHDA and CDR2 SQIVND (reference sequence). The CDR3 DNA follows: TGTGCCAGTAGTAGAATACAGGGGGCAGGTCAGCCCCAGCATTTT. Translated, it gives CASSRIQGAGQPQHF.

The chain employs TRBV6-1 and TRBJ1-2; 10 bases agree with TRBD1. This CDR3 spans 14 amino acids. CDR1 and CDR2 (germline): MNHNS, SASEGT. After removal of 6 bases from V and 4 bases from J, the junction contained 5 bases not matched to a gene. The CDR3: CASRLGQGPYGYTF. CDR3 DNA: TGTGCCAGCAGGTTGGGACAGGGGCCCTATGGCTACACCTTC.

The chain carries TRBV7-3 and TRBJ2-7, with 9 bases identical to TRBD2. Germline CDR1 and CDR2: SGHTA and FQGTGA. The CDR3 runs to 15 residues. With V trimmed by 2 bases and J by 2 bases, 4 bases remained unmatched. The CDR3 reads CASSLGLAGTYEQYF. CDR3 in DNA: TGTGCCAGCAGCTTAGGCCTAGCGGGGACCTACGAGCAGTACTTC.

The rearrangement links TRBV10-1 to TRBJ2-7; 8 bases fit TRBD1. The CDR3 runs to 12 residues. Germline loops: CDR1 WNHNN, CDR2 SYGVQD (reference sequence). Germline trimming cut 7 bases from V and 5 bases from J; bases unmatched to any gene: 4. The CDR3 coding sequence is TGCGCCAGCAAAGGACAGGGAAACGAGCAGTACTTC. Translating it yields CASKGQGNEQYF.

The chain combines TRBV6-5 with TRBJ1-5, with 7 bases fitting TRBD1. Germline V gene data show CDR1 as MNHEY and CDR2 as SVGAGI. This CDR3 spans 14 amino acids. Unmatched junction bases numbered 4, after V lost 2 bases and J lost 6 bases. This CDR3 reads CASSYRGLVQPQHF. The CDR3 DNA reads as TGTGCCAGCAGTTACAGGGGGCTGGTTCAGCCCCAGCATTTT.

This chain uses TRBV5-1 with TRBJ2-4; perhaps TRBD2 as D (5 bases). Germline CDR1 SGHRS, CDR2 YFSETQ. This CDR3 comprises 14 residues. Trimming took 2 bases from V and 9 from J, leaving 15 bases between them. CDR3 DNA sequence: TGCGCCAGCAGCTTAAGGGTTAGCGATGCCATTCAGTACTTC. Amino acid sequence: CASSLRVSDAIQYF.

CDR3 nucleotide sequence: TGCGCCAGCAGCCAGCTGGTGGGACTGTCCTACGAGCAGTACTTC. This codes for CASSQLVGLSYEQYF. This chain links TRBV4-1 with TRBJ2-5; tentative D call: TRBD2 (6 bases). The tail of the sequence fits TRBJ2-7 better, so the J call may be wrong. The CDR3 has 15 amino acids. The germline V gene has CDR1 MGHRA and CDR2 YSYEKL.

The chain joins TRBV27 to TRBJ2-5; possible D gene TRBD1, 7 bases. V was shortened by 8 bases and J by 3 bases, with 13 bases between the two germline ends. The CDR3 consists of 13 residues. Germline loops: CDR1 MNHEY, CDR2 SMNVEV (reference sequence). The CDR3 DNA reads TGTGCCAGCGGGCGGGACAGAAAAGAGACCCAGTACTTC. Translating it yields CASGRDRKETQYF.

This chain connects TRBV7-9 to TRBJ2-2; the D gene is possibly TRBD2 (5 bases). The V end lost 5 bases, the J end lost 5 bases, and 12 bases lay between the germline ends. Germline CDR1 reads SEHNR; CDR2 reads FQNEAQ (reference sequence). This CDR3 has 14 residues. CDR3 residues: CASSPIPGTGELFF. The CDR3 coding sequence is TGTGCCAGCAGCCCTATCCCGGGGACCGGGGAGCTGTTTTTT.

V is TRBV14 and J is TRBJ1-6; TRBD1 aligns across 7 bases. The CDR3 is 17 amino acids. V was clipped by 4 bases and J by 7 bases; unmatched bases: 13. Looked up from germline, CDR1 is SGHDN and CDR2 is FVKESK. CDR3 nucleotides: TGTGCCAGCAGCCTTACTTACAGGGGCGGAAGGAATTCACCCCTCCACTTT. It codes for CASSLTYRGGRNSPLHF.

The chain recombines TRBV29-1 with TRBJ1-2; 7 bases line up with TRBD1. The V gene's germline CDR1 is SQVTM and CDR2 ANQGSEA. CDR3 length: 14 residues. Trimming removed 5 bases from V and 4 bases from J; junction bases left unmatched: 10. CDR3 loop: CSVPRQGPIYGYTF. CDR3 nucleotides: TGCAGCGTTCCGAGACAGGGTCCCATCTATGGCTACACCTTC.

V is TRBV19 and J is TRBJ2-1, with 12 bases aligning to TRBD2. Losses at the gene ends were 6 bases for V and 6 bases for J; bases not matched to a gene: 6. CDR1 is LNHDA, CDR2 SQIVND, per germline (reference sequence). CDR3 length: 15 residues. CDR3 coding DNA: TGTGCCAGTAGAACCCTAGCGGGAGGGGGCAATGAGCAGTTCTTC. It yields the protein CASRTLAGGGNEQFF.

CDR3 in amino acids: CAISDMDRTVAFF. In DNA, the CDR3 is TGTGCCATCAGTGACATGGACAGGACGGTAGCTTTCTTT. This chain uses TRBV10-3 with TRBJ1-1, with 7 bases matching TRBD1. The length of the CDR3 is 13 residues. The V segment lost 3 bases and the J segment 10 bases; nucleotides outside the gene matches: 8. Per the germline V gene, CDR1 is ENHRY and CDR2 is SYGVKD.

This clone was picked up a small number of times. In the same sample, other DNA sequences code for this CDR3. V usage is TRBV9 and J usage is TRBJ2-2; 8 bases are shared with TRBD2. The junction had 11 bases not matched to a gene; V was cut back by 0 bases and J by 7 bases. Germline values: CDR1 SGDLS, CDR2 YYNGEE. The CDR3 length is 17 residues. CDR3 loop: CASSVVVNSGKGGELFF. CDR3 nucleotide sequence: TGTGCCAGCAGCGTAGTGGTCAATAGCGGGAAGGGCGGGGAGCTGTTTTTT.

The chain is built from TRBV6-6 and TRBJ1-6; D might be TRBD1 (5 bases). CDR1 is MNHNY, CDR2 SVGAGI, per germline (reference sequence). The V and J ends lost 7 bases and 7 bases respectively, with 17 bases between them. The CDR3 runs to 15 residues. The CDR3 nucleotides read TGTGCCAGCACCCCCCAGAGGGAGGGGAATTCACCCCTCCACTTT. It is translated as CASTPQREGNSPLHF.